The 32 T cell receptor beta chains given below trace back to one sample, sequenced in a study of blood T cell repertoires in COVID-19. Sequenced by immunoSEQ multiplex PCR; TCRdb stores in-frame clones only, minus some. The sample holds about 480,000 clones, roughly 87% seen once. The sequenced material came from peripheral blood. The receptors stem from a man between 18 and 29 years old with COVID-19, enrolled during active disease.

V and J are TRBV10-2 and TRBJ2-5; 7 bases are a match to TRBD2. The CDR3 is made up of 17 amino acids. Germline assignment: CDR1 WSHSY and CDR2 SAAADI. The V and J ends lost 0 bases and 1 base, in that order; junction bases with no gene match: 8. CDR3 residues: CASSESRLAGSQETQYF. DNA for the CDR3: TGCGCCAGCAGTGAGTCGAGATTAGCGGGCTCCCAAGAGACCCAGTACTTC.

This CDR3 is CASTLDRGLYEQYF. The CDR3 region has the DNA TGCGCCAGCACTTTGGACAGGGGGCTATACGAGCAGTACTTC. The chain recombines TRBV10-1 with TRBJ2-7; 11 bases are a match to TRBD1. Trimming removed 7 bases from V and 4 bases from J; junction bases left unmatched: 6. Germline-derived CDR1 and CDR2 are WNHNN and SYGVQD (reference sequence). The CDR3 is made up of 14 amino acids.

The chain employs TRBV12-3 or TRBV12-4 and TRBJ2-7; 10 bases align to TRBD1. The CDR3 covers 13 residues. With V trimmed by 5 bases and J by 5 bases, 3 bases remained unmatched. The CDR3 sequence: CASSGQGGHEQYF. The CDR3 region has the DNA TGTGCCAGCAGTGGACAGGGGGGCCACGAGCAGTACTTC.

V is TRBV19 and J is TRBJ1-3; D may be TRBD1 (5 bases). The CDR3 is 16 amino acids. Germline V gene sequence: CDR1 LNHDA, CDR2 SQIVND (reference sequence). The V end lost 5 bases, the J end lost 3 bases, and 17 bases lay between the germline ends. The CDR3 sequence is CASSEWGGGNGNTIYF. Here the CDR3 DNA reads TGTGCCAGTAGTGAATGGGGGGGTGGCAATGGAAACACCATATATTTT. Full variable domain (rest looked up from reference TRBV19 and TRBJ1-3): DGGITQSPKYLFRKEGQNVTLSCEQNLNHDAMYWYRQDPGQGLRLIYYSQIVNDFQKGDIAEGYSVSREKKESFPLTVTSAQKNPTAFYLCASSEWGGGNGNTIYFGEGSWLTVV.

The chain joins TRBV5-1 to TRBJ2-7; 10 positions match TRBD1. This CDR3 spans 16 amino acids. The V gene end was trimmed by 1 base and the J gene end by 5 bases; junction bases not matched to a gene: 9. Germline V gene sequence: CDR1 SGHRS, CDR2 YFSETQ. This CDR3 reads CASSLLGTGVTDEQYF. DNA of the CDR3: TGCGCCAGCAGCTTGTTAGGGACAGGGGTTACGGACGAGCAGTACTTC.

The chain couples TRBV18 to TRBJ2-2; D is ambiguous. CDR1 is KGHSH, CDR2 LQKENI, per germline. The V end lost 2 bases, the J end lost 3 bases, and 7 bases lay between the germline ends. The CDR3 spans 14 residues. CDR3 residues: CASSPATDTGELFF. The CDR3 nucleotides are TGTGCCAGCTCACCAGCAACGGACACCGGGGAGCTGTTTTTT.

With respect to this clone: Different DNA sequences within this sample yield the same CDR3. J is TRBJ1-1 and V is TRBV12-3 or TRBV12-4; D unclear. The CDR3 length is 13 residues. Trimming took 3 bases from V and 0 from J, leaving 5 bases between them. CDR3 residues: CASSFSVNTEAFF. The CDR3 DNA follows: TGTGCCAGCAGTTTTTCGGTGAACACTGAAGCTTTCTTT.

The chain carries TRBV2 and TRBJ2-3; 11 nucleotides match TRBD2. After removal of 6 bases from V and 0 bases from J, the junction contained 11 bases not matched to a gene. The CDR3 is made up of 18 amino acids. Germline CDR1 and CDR2: SNHLY and FYNNEI. CDR3 nucleotide sequence: TGTGCCAGCAGGGCCGGGACTAGCGGAGTTCCTAGCACAGATACGCAGTATTTT. It specifies CASRAGTSGVPSTDTQYF. The full variable domain, in which reference TRBV2 and TRBJ2-3 provide the parts outside the CDR3, is EPEVTQTPSHQVTQMGQEVILRCVPISNHLYFYWYRQILGQKVEFLVSFYNNEISEKSEIFDDQFSVERPDGSNFTLKIRSTKLEDSAMYFCASRAGTSGVPSTDTQYFGPGTRLTVL.

This clone has a single count. The chain links TRBV7-9 to TRBJ1-2; D might be TRBD1 (6 bases). The CDR3 has 13 amino acids. Germline V gene sequence: CDR1 SEHNR, CDR2 FQNEAQ (reference sequence). Trimming removed 6 bases at V and 5 bases at J, with 13 bases between. Here the CDR3 reads CASSRDRLYGYTF. The DNA of the CDR3 is TGTGCCAGCAGTCGAGACAGGCTTTATGGCTACACCTTC.

This clone was observed once. V usage is TRBV19 and J usage is TRBJ2-7; tentative D call: TRBD2 (7 bases). V was clipped by 4 bases and J by 2 bases, with 21 bases between them. The CDR3 has 17 amino acids. Germline V CDR1 and CDR2: LNHDA, SQIVND (reference sequence). The CDR3 is CASSKGRGDVGAYEQYF. CDR3 sequence (DNA): TGTGCCAGTAGTAAGGGGAGGGGGGACGTAGGGGCCTACGAGCAGTACTTC.

The chain combines TRBV9 with TRBJ1-3; TRBD1 might be the D (6 bases). Germline V gives CDR1 SGDLS, CDR2 YYNGEE. This CDR3 spans 17 amino acids. The ends were cut back, 4 bases at V and 4 bases at J, with 21 bases in the middle. Here the CDR3 DNA reads TGTGCCAGCAGCACCACACCACAGGGATCTAAAGGAAACACCATATATTTT. Translated: CASSTTPQGSKGNTIYF.

This chain links TRBV25-1 with TRBJ1-6; 7 bases are shared with TRBD1. The germline V gene encodes CDR1 MGHDK and CDR2 SYGVNS. V trimming: 6 bases; J trimming: 5 bases; junction bases outside the gene matches: 4. This CDR3 has 14 residues. The CDR3 coding sequence is TGTGCCAGCAGACCGGGACAGAATAATTCACCCCTCCACTTT. It is translated as CASRPGQNNSPLHF.

The V gene is TRBV10-1, the J gene TRBJ1-2, with D uncertain. The V end was cut by 3 bases, the J end by 7 bases, with 9 bases between. The CDR3 consists of 12 residues. Germline CDR1 reads WNHNN; CDR2 reads SYGVQD (reference sequence). The CDR3 here is CASSDRGLGYTF. As DNA, the CDR3 is TGCGCCAGCAGTGACCGAGGGCTTGGCTACACCTTC.

This clone was seen only a few times. The chain recombines TRBV7-9 with TRBJ2-7; 9 positions agree with TRBD1. CDR3 length: 15 residues. Germline CDR1 and CDR2: SEHNR and FQNEAQ (reference sequence). V gave up 4 bases and J gave up 12 bases; unmatched junction bases: 16. The CDR3 here is CASSSSGTGNLRGYF. The CDR3 nucleotides read TGTGCCAGCAGCTCATCCGGGACAGGGAATCTACGAGGGTACTTC.

A word on this clone: The identical CDR3 is also encoded by other nucleotide sequences in the sample. The rearrangement uses TRBV10-1 and TRBJ2-7; 8 bases align to TRBD1. Trimming took 2 bases from V and 0 from J; bases not matched to a gene: 0. Germline values: CDR1 WNHNN, CDR2 SYGVQD (reference sequence). The CDR3 runs 14 residues. CDR3 loop: CASSEGTGSYEQYF. The CDR3, as DNA: TGCGCCAGCAGTGAGGGGACAGGCTCCTACGAGCAGTACTTC.

The sample holds one count of this clone. The chain uses TRBV7-9 and TRBJ1-6, with D perhaps TRBD1 (5 bases). The CDR3 spans 16 residues. In germline, CDR1 is SEHNR, CDR2 FQNEAQ (reference sequence). Trimming shortened V by 5 bases and J by 5 bases, and 16 bases separated the two germline ends. The chain's CDR3 is CASSPPGGEDNSPLHF. As DNA, the CDR3 is TGTGCCAGCAGCCCCCCCGGGGGGGAGGATAATTCACCCCTCCACTTT.

The J gene is TRBJ2-5, the V gene TRBV19; TRBD2 is a possible D gene (5 bases). In germline, CDR1 is LNHDA, CDR2 SQIVND (reference sequence). Trimming shortened V by 1 base and J by 5 bases, and 11 bases separated the two germline ends. The CDR3 totals 14 residues. The CDR3 DNA reads as TGTGCCAGTAGTATAGTACGGGGAGAGGAGACCCAGTACTTC. This sequence encodes CASSIVRGEETQYF.

The chain has TRBV6-5 and TRBJ2-1; D is perhaps TRBD2 (6 bases). V was clipped by 2 bases and J by 10 bases, with 9 bases between them. Germline V CDR1 and CDR2: MNHEY, SVGAGI. The CDR3 covers 12 residues. The CDR3 is CASSYGGMEQFF. In DNA, the CDR3 is TGTGCCAGCAGTTACGGGGGGATGGAGCAGTTCTTC.

The chain uses TRBV5-1 and TRBJ2-3; 7 nucleotides align to TRBD1. With V trimmed by 4 bases and J by 0 bases, 5 bases remained unmatched. This CDR3 contains 15 residues. CDR1 and CDR2 (germline): SGHRS, YFSETQ. The CDR3 DNA reads TGCGCCAGCAGCCCCGTGGACAGGAGCACAGATACGCAGTATTTT. Its translation: CASSPVDRSTDTQYF.

The chain has TRBV5-1 and TRBJ2-2; a weak D match, TRBD2 (5 bases). Per the germline V gene, CDR1 is SGHRS and CDR2 is YFSETQ. The CDR3 is 15 amino acids. The V end was cut by 3 bases, the J end by 4 bases, with 13 bases between. The CDR3 here is CASSYDYHATGELFF. CDR3 nucleotides: TGCGCCAGCAGCTATGACTACCATGCCACCGGGGAGCTGTTTTTT.

The gene calls are TRBV24-1 and TRBJ2-3, with TRBD1 matching 9 bases. CDR1 and CDR2 from the germline V gene are KGHDR and SFDVKD. After removal of 5 bases from V and 2 bases from J, the junction contained 1 base not matched to a gene. The CDR3 runs to 14 residues. Written as DNA, the CDR3 is TGTGCCACCAGTGGGACAGGGGTCACAGATACGCAGTATTTT. Its translation is CATSGTGVTDTQYF.

The genes are TRBV30 and TRBJ1-2, with D tentatively TRBD1 (6 bases). The CDR3 has 16 residues. Per the germline V gene, CDR1 is GTSNPN and CDR2 is SVGIG (reference sequence). V was trimmed by 6 bases and J by 8 bases, leaving 28 bases between them. CDR3 region: CACPARGQGWHMGYTF. DNA for the CDR3: TGTGCCTGTCCCGCCCGTGGGCAGGGGTGGCATATGGGCTACACCTTC.

V is TRBV7-9 and J is TRBJ2-3, with D perhaps TRBD1 (6 bases). Trimming shortened V by 8 bases and J by 4 bases, and 13 bases separated the two germline ends. The CDR3 loop spans 13 amino acids. Germline CDR1 and CDR2: SEHNR and FQNEAQ (reference sequence). The CDR3 protein is CASPSGVADTQYF. CDR3 DNA sequence: TGTGCCAGCCCCTCAGGGGTGGCAGATACGCAGTATTTT.

The DNA of the CDR3 is TGTGCCAGCAGCTTAGTGGTTAGCAGGGGGGAGACCCAGTACTTC. This encodes CASSLVVSRGETQYF. V usage is TRBV7-6 and J usage is TRBJ2-5, with 7 bases matching TRBD1. This CDR3 spans 15 amino acids. CDR1 is SGHVS, CDR2 FNYEAQ, per germline. V lost 1 base to trimming and J lost 5 bases; unmatched junction nucleotides: 7.

This rearrangement joins TRBV3-1 (or the pseudogene TRBV3-2) to TRBJ1-2; 8 bases match TRBD1. J lost 8 bases, V lost 4 bases, and 18 bases had no gene match. This CDR3 region has 17 residues. In germline, CDR1 is LGHDT, CDR2 YNNKEL (reference sequence). The CDR3 loop is CASSPSYPPTGVKGYTF. CDR3 nucleotide sequence: TGTGCCAGCAGCCCTTCTTATCCCCCGACAGGGGTAAAAGGCTACACCTTC.

Many counts were recorded for this clone. Other DNA sequences of this sample code for an identical CDR3. The gene calls are TRBV15 and TRBJ2-7, with TRBD1 matching 7 bases. After removal of 3 bases from V and 0 bases from J, the junction contained 5 bases not matched to a gene. Looked up from germline, CDR1 is LNHNV and CDR2 is YYDKDF (reference sequence). The CDR3 is made up of 15 amino acids. Here the CDR3 DNA reads TGTGCCACCAGCAGCCGGCAGGGGGTCTCCTACGAGCAGTACTTC. This codes for CATSSRQGVSYEQYF.

The V call is TRBV12-5, the J call TRBJ2-7, with 7 nucleotides matching TRBD1. CDR1 and CDR2 (germline): LGHNT, FRNRAP. The CDR3 has 15 amino acids. V trimming: 1 base; J trimming: 1 base; junction bases outside the gene matches: 4. CDR3 in DNA: TGTGCTAGTGGTTTGGGGCCGGGACAGTCCTACGAGCAGTACTTC. As protein: CASGLGPGQSYEQYF.

The chain links TRBV7-6 to TRBJ2-1; D is unclear. Germline V gives CDR1 SGHVS, CDR2 FNYEAQ. CDR3 size: 15 residues. Trimming took 5 bases from V and 7 from J, leaving 18 bases between them. Here the CDR3 DNA reads TGTGCCAGCAGCCGGGTCGTGTCCTTGGCTAATGAGCAGTTCTTC. This codes for CASSRVVSLANEQFF. The variable domain in full, completed from reference TRBV7-6 and TRBJ2-1, reads GAGVSQSPRYKVTKRGQDVALRCDPISGHVSLYWYRQALGQGPEFLTYFNYEAQQDKSGLPNDRFSAERPEGSISTLTIQRTEQRDSAMYRCASSRVVSLANEQFFGPGTRLTVL.

The V call is TRBV5-6, the J call TRBJ1-1; D gene unclear. The germline V and J ends were trimmed by 4 bases and 5 bases, with 18 bases remaining between them. Germline-derived CDR1 and CDR2 are SGHDT and YYEEEE. There are 15 residues in the CDR3. The CDR3 loop reads CASSLEISVLTEAFF. The CDR3 DNA sequence: TGTGCCAGCAGCCTGGAGATTTCGGTATTAACTGAAGCTTTCTTT.

This clone was detected only a few times. The J gene is TRBJ2-2, the V gene TRBV4-1, with 10 bases lining up with TRBD2. With V trimmed by 2 bases and J by 7 bases, 19 bases remained unmatched. CDR1 and CDR2 (germline): MGHRA, YSYEKL. The CDR3 length is 20 residues. In DNA, the CDR3 is TGCGCCAGCAGCCAAAGGACGGGGGATTCGCTAGCGGGAGAGGACGGGGAGCTGTTTTTT. This translates into CASSQRTGDSLAGEDGELFF.

The chain employs TRBV27 and TRBJ2-1, with D possibly matching TRBD1 (5 bases). Germline values: CDR1 MNHEY, CDR2 SMNVEV (reference sequence). Trimming removed 4 bases from V and 6 bases from J, with 22 bases in between. CDR3 size: 17 residues. Written as DNA, the CDR3 is TGTGCCAGCAGTTGGGGTTCCCCAAGAGGCAGGGCCAATGAGCAGTTCTTC. Translated, it gives CASSWGSPRGRANEQFF.

The rearrangement links TRBV19 to TRBJ2-3; TRBD1 is a possible D gene (6 bases). The CDR3 has 16 amino acids. The germline V and J ends were trimmed by 9 bases and 0 bases, with 19 bases remaining between them. CDR1 and CDR2 from the germline V gene are LNHDA and SQIVND (reference sequence). In DNA form, the CDR3 reads TGTGCCAGCAGGGGCATCAGAGCTCCAAGCACAGATACGCAGTATTTT. It codes for CASRGIRAPSTDTQYF.